Presented here are 32 T cell receptor beta chains from one specimen sequenced in a study of shared clonotypes between healthy human individuals. Here immunoSEQ multiplex PCR was the method, and the copy in TCRdb shows in-frame clones only, minus some. The data show under 550,000 clones, 96% seen once. The material sequenced was naive CD4+ T cells sorted from blood. Documented subset: CD45RA+ positively selected. These receptors originate from a woman in her twenties or thirties in good health.

The chain employs TRBV5-1 and TRBJ2-1; TRBD1 matches 7 bases. The CDR3 runs to 14 residues. Germline CDR1 reads SGHRS; CDR2 reads YFSETQ. V shed 7 bases and J 1 base; nucleotides not matched to a gene: 5. CDR3 sequence: CASFPQGSYNEQFF. CDR3 nucleotides: TGCGCCAGCTTCCCACAGGGGTCCTACAATGAGCAGTTCTTC.

This chain uses TRBV14 with TRBJ2-5, with D hard to call. Germline V CDR1 and CDR2: SGHDN, FVKESK. This CDR3 is built from 12 residues. V gave up 4 bases and J gave up 5 bases, with 8 bases separating them. The CDR3 DNA reads TGTGCCAGCAGCCCCGGGCGGGAGACCCAGTACTTC. Amino acids: CASSPGRETQYF.

The chain has TRBV2 and TRBJ1-2; no reliable D call. Trimming took off 1 base at V and 4 bases at J, with 13 bases between the two ends. Germline V gives CDR1 SNHLY, CDR2 FYNNEI. The CDR3 is 15 residues long. This CDR3 reads CASSEVPAEAYGYTF. CDR3 sequence (DNA): TGTGCCAGCAGTGAAGTTCCTGCAGAAGCCTATGGCTACACCTTC.

CDR3 residues: CASSPPGADTQYF. The DNA of the CDR3 is TGTGCCAGTAGTCCACCGGGAGCAGATACGCAGTATTTT. This chain links TRBV19 with TRBJ2-3, with D possibly being TRBD2 (6 bases). V shed 5 bases and J shed 4 bases, with 10 bases lying between them. CDR1 and CDR2 from the germline V gene are LNHDA and SQIVND (reference sequence). This CDR3 comprises 13 residues.

The V call is TRBV6-6, the J call TRBJ1-3, with D possibly matching TRBD1 (6 bases). The CDR3 has 14 amino acids. Germline CDR1 is MNHNY and CDR2 is SVGAGI (reference sequence). V lost 7 bases and J 2 bases, leaving 12 bases between the germline ends. CDR3 sequence (DNA): TGTGCCAGCATGATGCCAGGGGCTGGAAACACCATATATTTT. It specifies CASMMPGAGNTIYF.

This clone was counted only a few times. The CDR3 sequence is CASRKQGDEQYF. The DNA for the CDR3 is TGTGCCAGCAGAAAACAGGGTGACGAGCAGTACTTC. The chain carries TRBV7-9 and TRBJ2-7; D is possibly TRBD1 (6 bases). Trimming cost V 6 bases and J 5 bases, with 11 bases left between them. Germline CDR1 SEHNR, CDR2 FQNEAQ (reference sequence). The CDR3 covers 12 residues.

About this clone itself: This specimen includes other DNA sequences encoding the same CDR3. This chain joins TRBV10-3 and TRBJ1-1; D possibly corresponds to TRBD1 (6 bases). V dropped 6 bases and J dropped 1 base, with 6 bases sitting between them. The germline V gene has CDR1 ENHRY and CDR2 SYGVKD. The CDR3 loop spans 12 amino acids. CDR3 sequence reads: CAIRGGNTEAFF. The CDR3 nucleotides read TGTGCCATCAGAGGGGGGAACACTGAAGCTTTCTTT.

The CDR3 reads CASSLLGQGAANEKLFF. Written as DNA, the CDR3 is TGTGCCAGCAGCTTGTTGGGACAGGGGGCAGCTAATGAAAAACTGTTTTTT. The rearrangement links TRBV5-4 to TRBJ1-4; 12 nucleotides match TRBD1. Germline CDR1 reads SGHNT; CDR2 reads YYREEE (reference sequence). The CDR3 consists of 17 residues. The trim removed 1 base at V and 3 bases at J, leaving 4 bases unmatched.

V and J are TRBV6-5 and TRBJ2-7; D is possibly TRBD1 or TRBD2 (6 bases each). V shed 2 bases and J shed 0 bases, with 8 bases lying between them. Germline V lookup: CDR1 MNHEY, CDR2 SVGAGI. The CDR3 has 14 amino acids. The CDR3 reads CASSYRGDSYEQYF. The CDR3 DNA reads TGTGCCAGCAGTTACAGGGGGGACTCCTACGAGCAGTACTTC.

This clone was detected once. V is TRBV10-3 and J is TRBJ2-3; TRBD2 matches 11 bases. The germline V gene has CDR1 ENHRY and CDR2 SYGVKD. The CDR3 loop spans 18 amino acids. With 0 bases clipped from V and 1 base from J, the junction kept 6 bases outside the gene matches. The CDR3 DNA follows: TGTGCCATCAGTGAGTCTAGCGGGAGGGCCCTCGGCACAGATACGCAGTATTTT. The encoded protein is CAISESSGRALGTDTQYF.

V is TRBV7-8 and J is TRBJ2-1; D uncertain. Germline V gives CDR1 SGHVS, CDR2 FQNEAQ. CDR3 size: 15 residues. V dropped 2 bases and J dropped 6 bases, with 14 bases sitting between them. CDR3 nucleotides: TGTGCCAGCAGCTTAATAAGCTCCACATCCAATGAGCAGTTCTTC. It specifies CASSLISSTSNEQFF.

This sequence joins TRBV27 and TRBJ1-1; D remains unclear. The CDR3 runs to 16 residues. V lost 5 bases, J lost 3 bases, and 19 bases lay in between. In germline, CDR1 is MNHEY, CDR2 SMNVEV (reference sequence). This chain's CDR3 is CASSPPTGLRHTEAFF. In DNA, the CDR3 is TGTGCCAGCAGTCCTCCGACTGGCCTTAGGCACACTGAAGCTTTCTTT.

The chain recombines TRBV29-1 with TRBJ1-2; 7 bases map to TRBD1. J gave up 0 bases and V 6 bases, and 7 bases lay outside the gene matches. The CDR3 has 14 amino acids. Per germline, CDR1 SQVTM and CDR2 ANQGSEA. Here the CDR3 DNA reads TGCAGCGTCGCCACACAGGGGACTAACTATGGCTACACCTTC. Its protein is CSVATQGTNYGYTF.

The chain carries TRBV5-1 and TRBJ2-1; 9 bases align to TRBD2. After removal of 4 bases from V and 9 bases from J, the junction contained 17 bases not matched to a gene. This CDR3 region has 17 residues. Germline CDR1 reads SGHRS; CDR2 reads YFSETQ. The CDR3 coding sequence is TGCGCCAGCAGCCCCGGAGCGGGAGGCGGTACAGGCGGTGAGCAGTTCTTC. This translates into CASSPGAGGGTGGEQFF.

This chain joins TRBV11-2 and TRBJ2-1, with 7 bases fitting TRBD2. Germline CDR1 and CDR2: SGHAT and FQNNGV. V lost 3 bases, J lost 5 bases, and 7 bases stayed unmatched. The CDR3 runs 15 residues. This CDR3 reads CASSFFLAENNEQFF. The CDR3 DNA sequence: TGTGCCAGCAGCTTCTTCCTAGCGGAGAACAATGAGCAGTTCTTC.

V is TRBV28 and J is TRBJ2-5; 12 bases are shared with TRBD1. V lost 4 bases, J lost 5 bases, and 2 bases stayed unmatched. Per the germline V gene, CDR1 is MDHEN and CDR2 is SYDVKM. The CDR3 sequence is 14 residues long. The CDR3: CASSSGTGGETQYF. Written as DNA, the CDR3 is TGTGCCAGCAGTTCGGGGACAGGGGGCGAGACCCAGTACTTC.

The rearrangement links TRBV19 to TRBJ2-7, with D possibly matching TRBD2 (6 bases). The CDR3 length is 14 residues. The V gene lost 4 bases and the J gene lost 0 bases, with 10 bases spanning the gap. Germline CDR1 LNHDA, CDR2 SQIVND (reference sequence). DNA of the CDR3: TGTGCCAGTAGTAGGTCGGGGGTCTCCTACGAGCAGTACTTC. It specifies CASSRSGVSYEQYF.

J is TRBJ2-7 and V is TRBV29-1; D may be TRBD2 (6 bases). The CDR3 is made up of 13 amino acids. The germline V gene encodes CDR1 SQVTM and CDR2 ANQGSEA. V lost 0 bases and J lost 6, with 12 bases in between. CDR3 sequence (DNA): TGCAGCGTTGAAGATTTGGAGGGCGGCGAGCAGTACTTC. Protein: CSVEDLEGGEQYF.

CDR3 bases: TGTGCCAGCACTCGGTACGTAGACACTGAAGCTTTCTTT. Translated, it gives CASTRYVDTEAFF. The gene calls are TRBV28 and TRBJ1-1; D is unresolved. The CDR3 consists of 13 residues. V was clipped by 7 bases and J by 3 bases, with 12 bases between them. Germline V lookup: CDR1 MDHEN, CDR2 SYDVKM.

The chain couples TRBV5-1 to TRBJ1-1; 7 nucleotides match TRBD1. Trimming cost V 3 bases and J 1 base; bases outside gene matches: 3. The V gene's germline CDR1 is SGHRS and CDR2 YFSETQ. The CDR3 has 14 residues. As DNA, the CDR3 is TGCGCCAGCAGCTGGACAGGCCAGAACACTGAAGCTTTCTTT. Its translation: CASSWTGQNTEAFF.

V and J are TRBV6-1 and TRBJ1-1; D gene unclear. This CDR3 has 13 residues. V dropped 5 bases and J dropped 5 bases, with 12 bases sitting between them. The germline CDR1 and CDR2 sequences are MNHNS and SASEGT. The CDR3 DNA is TGTGCCAGCAGTACCCAGAGGGTAACTGAAGCTTTCTTT. Translated, it gives CASSTQRVTEAFF.

The chain links TRBV5-1 to TRBJ2-7; TRBD1 agrees at 8 bases. There are 17 residues in the CDR3. After removal of 0 bases from V and 5 bases from J, the junction contained 13 bases not matched to a gene. Germline V gene sequence: CDR1 SGHRS, CDR2 YFSETQ. The CDR3 reads CASSLEPTGTGNDEQYF. The CDR3 DNA sequence: TGCGCCAGCAGCTTGGAACCGACGGGGACAGGTAACGACGAGCAGTACTTC.

V gene TRBV28 combines with J gene TRBJ2-5; 12 bases line up with TRBD2. V lost 5 bases, J lost 1 base, and 8 bases stayed unmatched. CDR3 size: 17 residues. CDR1 is MDHEN, CDR2 SYDVKM, per germline. CDR3: CASSKTPTSGSQETQYF. In DNA form, the CDR3 reads TGTGCCAGCAGTAAAACACCGACTAGCGGGAGCCAAGAGACCCAGTACTTC.

The rearrangement links TRBV28 to TRBJ1-2; D unresolved. This CDR3 spans 14 amino acids. V was cut by 7 bases and J by 0 bases, with 12 bases left in between. Germline V gene data show CDR1 as MDHEN and CDR2 as SYDVKM. CDR3 DNA sequence: TGTGCCAGCAACCTTTCTCCCACTAACTATGGCTACACCTTC. This gives the protein CASNLSPTNYGYTF.

The rearrangement uses TRBV5-4 and TRBJ2-1; 9 bases map to TRBD2. The V gene end was trimmed by 1 base and the J gene end by 7 bases; junction bases not matched to a gene: 6. Germline CDR1 reads SGHNT; CDR2 reads YYREEE (reference sequence). The CDR3 is made up of 15 amino acids. The CDR3 coding sequence is TGTGCCAGCAGCTTGTACCTAGCGGGACTGAATGAGCAGTTCTTC. It is translated as CASSLYLAGLNEQFF.

This chain connects TRBV7-3 to TRBJ2-3; no firm D call. Germline CDR1 reads SGHTA; CDR2 reads FQGTGA. The CDR3 is 18 amino acids. V was clipped by 0 bases and J by 0 bases, with 16 bases between them. CDR3 sequence: CASSLTGKVGSSTDTQYF. The CDR3 nucleotides read TGTGCCAGCAGCTTAACGGGAAAGGTGGGGTCAAGCACAGATACGCAGTATTTT. The variable domain in full, with the rest retrieved from reference TRBV7-3 and TRBJ2-3, is GAGVSQTPSNKVTEKGKYVELRCDPISGHTALYWYRQSLGQGPEFLIYFQGTGAADDSGLPNDRFFAVRPEGSVSTLKIQRTERGDSAVYLCASSLTGKVGSSTDTQYFGPGTRLTVL.

The chain has TRBV4-1 and TRBJ2-2, with TRBD1 matching 11 bases. Per the germline V gene, CDR1 is MGHRA and CDR2 is YSYEKL. Unmatched junction bases numbered 14, after V lost 4 bases and J lost 4 bases. The CDR3 contains 19 residues. The chain's CDR3 is CASSLRSGQGAFSTGELFF. The CDR3 DNA follows: TGCGCCAGCAGCCTGAGATCAGGACAGGGGGCTTTTAGCACCGGGGAGCTGTTTTTT.

The chain employs TRBV19 and TRBJ1-1; 12 bases are a match to TRBD1. The CDR3 is 18 amino acids. Germline CDR1 and CDR2: LNHDA and SQIVND (reference sequence). Losses at the gene ends were 4 bases for V and 2 bases for J; bases not matched to a gene: 11. CDR3 loop: CASSTAGTGGAGNTEAFF. The CDR3 nucleotides read TGTGCCAGTAGTACCGCCGGGACAGGGGGCGCCGGAAACACTGAAGCTTTCTTT. Full variable domain (rest looked up from reference TRBV19 and TRBJ1-1): DGGITQSPKYLFRKEGQNVTLSCEQNLNHDAMYWYRQDPGQGLRLIYYSQIVNDFQKGDIAEGYSVSREKKESFPLTVTSAQKNPTAFYLCASSTAGTGGAGNTEAFFGQGTRLTVV.

V and J are TRBV1 and TRBJ1-1. TRBV1 is reported as a pseudogene. The CDR3 is 16 residues long. The chain's CDR3 is CTSSHATRDGNTEAFF. The CDR3 nucleotides are TGCACCAGCAGCCATGCAACCCGAGACGGAAACACTGAAGCTTTCTTT.

The chain joins TRBV10-1 to TRBJ2-1, with a possible D match to TRBD2 (6 bases). The CDR3 consists of 14 residues. Trimming left V 5 bases short and J 4 bases short, with 12 bases between. From germline, CDR1 is WNHNN and CDR2 SYGVQD (reference sequence). Here the CDR3 reads CASSTGTAYNEQFF. As DNA, the CDR3 is TGCGCCAGCAGTACCGGGACTGCGTACAATGAGCAGTTCTTC.

CDR3 amino acids: CAISEPTGTSGRSAYEQYF. The CDR3 DNA reads as TGTGCCATCAGTGAGCCGACCGGGACTAGCGGGAGATCGGCGTACGAGCAGTACTTC. The chain uses TRBV10-3 and TRBJ2-7; TRBD2 matches 14 bases. Losses at the gene ends were 2 bases for V and 4 bases for J; bases not matched to a gene: 13. The CDR3 has 19 amino acids. The germline CDR1 and CDR2 sequences are ENHRY and SYGVKD.

V usage is TRBV7-9 and J usage is TRBJ1-5; D may be TRBD1 (6 bases). Germline CDR1 reads SEHNR; CDR2 reads FQNEAQ (reference sequence). This CDR3 spans 15 amino acids. The V end lost 1 base, the J end lost 6 bases, and 13 bases lay between the germline ends. CDR3 amino acids: CASSLGGGAGQPQHF. As DNA, the CDR3 is TGTGCCAGCAGCTTAGGAGGGGGAGCGGGTCAGCCCCAGCATTTT.